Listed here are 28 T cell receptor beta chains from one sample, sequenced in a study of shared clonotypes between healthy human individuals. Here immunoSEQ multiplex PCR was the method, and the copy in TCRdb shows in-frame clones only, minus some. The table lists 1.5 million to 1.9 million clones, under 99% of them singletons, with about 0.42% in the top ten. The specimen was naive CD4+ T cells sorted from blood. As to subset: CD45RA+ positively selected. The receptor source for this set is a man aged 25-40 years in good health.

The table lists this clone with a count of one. This CDR3 reads CASSSPGLAKTYNEQFF. CDR3 nucleotides: TGTGCCAGCAGCTCACCGGGACTAGCGAAGACCTACAATGAGCAGTTCTTC. The chain couples TRBV11-2 to TRBJ2-1; 10 bases line up with TRBD2. This CDR3 comprises 17 residues. Germline CDR1 SGHAT, CDR2 FQNNGV. V lost 4 bases to trimming and J lost 2 bases; unmatched junction nucleotides: 8.

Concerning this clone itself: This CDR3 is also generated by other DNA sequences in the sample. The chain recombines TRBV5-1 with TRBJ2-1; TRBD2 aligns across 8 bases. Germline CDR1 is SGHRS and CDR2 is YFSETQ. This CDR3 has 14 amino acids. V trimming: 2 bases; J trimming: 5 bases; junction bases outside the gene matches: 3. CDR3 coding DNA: TGCGCCAGCAGCTTTAGTAGCGGGAACAATGAGCAGTTCTTC. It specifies CASSFSSGNNEQFF.

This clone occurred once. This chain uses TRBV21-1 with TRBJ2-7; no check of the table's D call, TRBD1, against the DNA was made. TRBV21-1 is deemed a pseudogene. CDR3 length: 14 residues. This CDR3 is CASNGTVSSYEQYF. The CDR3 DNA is TGTGCCAGCAACGGGACAGTAAGCTCCTACGAGCAGTACTTC.

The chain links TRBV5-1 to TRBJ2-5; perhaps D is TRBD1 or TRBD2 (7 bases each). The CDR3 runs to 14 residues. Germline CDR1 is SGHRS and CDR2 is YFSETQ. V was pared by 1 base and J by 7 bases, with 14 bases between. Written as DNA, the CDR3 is TGCGCCAGCAGCTTGACAGGGGAGGGAGGGACCCAGTACTTC. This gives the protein CASSLTGEGGTQYF.

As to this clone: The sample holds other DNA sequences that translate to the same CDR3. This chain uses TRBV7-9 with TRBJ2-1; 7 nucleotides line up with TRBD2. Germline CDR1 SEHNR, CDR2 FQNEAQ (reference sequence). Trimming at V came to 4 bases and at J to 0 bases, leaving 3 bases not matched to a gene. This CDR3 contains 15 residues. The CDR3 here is CASSSRGSSYNEQFF. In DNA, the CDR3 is TGTGCCAGCAGCTCCCGCGGGAGCTCCTACAATGAGCAGTTCTTC.

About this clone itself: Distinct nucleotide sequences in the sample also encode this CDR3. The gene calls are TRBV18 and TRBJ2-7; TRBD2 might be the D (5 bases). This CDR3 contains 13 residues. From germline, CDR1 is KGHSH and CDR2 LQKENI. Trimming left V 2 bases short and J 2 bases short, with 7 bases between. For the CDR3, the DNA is TGTGCCAGCTCACCAAGAGGGCCCTACGAGCAGTACTTC. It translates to CASSPRGPYEQYF.

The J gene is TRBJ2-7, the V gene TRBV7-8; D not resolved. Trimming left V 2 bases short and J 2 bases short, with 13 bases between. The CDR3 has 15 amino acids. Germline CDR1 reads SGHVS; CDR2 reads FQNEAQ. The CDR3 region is CASSLSGLFAYEQYF. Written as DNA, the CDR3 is TGTGCCAGCAGCTTATCGGGCCTGTTTGCCTACGAGCAGTACTTC. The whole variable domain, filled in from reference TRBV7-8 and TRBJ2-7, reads GAGVSQSPRYKVAKRGQDVALRCDPISGHVSLFWYQQALGQGPEFLTYFQNEAQLDKSGLPSDRFFAERPEGSVSTLKIQRTQQEDSAVYLCASSLSGLFAYEQYFGPGTRLTVT.

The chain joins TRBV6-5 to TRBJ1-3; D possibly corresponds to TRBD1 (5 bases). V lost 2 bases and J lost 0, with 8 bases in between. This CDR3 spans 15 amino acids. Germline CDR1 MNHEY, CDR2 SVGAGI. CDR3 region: CASSYGAASGNTIYF. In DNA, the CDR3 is TGTGCCAGCAGTTACGGGGCGGCCTCTGGAAACACCATATATTTT.

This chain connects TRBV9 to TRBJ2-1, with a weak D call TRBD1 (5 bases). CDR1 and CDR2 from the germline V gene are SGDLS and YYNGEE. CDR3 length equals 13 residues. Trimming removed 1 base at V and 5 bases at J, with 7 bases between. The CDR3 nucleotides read TGTGCCAGCAGCGTACAGGGAAACAATGAGCAGTTCTTC. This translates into CASSVQGNNEQFF.

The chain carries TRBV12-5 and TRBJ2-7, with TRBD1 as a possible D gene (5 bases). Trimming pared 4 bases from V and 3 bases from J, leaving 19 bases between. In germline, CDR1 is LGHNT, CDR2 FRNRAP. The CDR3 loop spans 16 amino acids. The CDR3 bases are TGTGCTAGTGGTTCAGCCCAGGGCGGCAGAGTCTACGAGCAGTACTTC. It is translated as CASGSAQGGRVYEQYF.

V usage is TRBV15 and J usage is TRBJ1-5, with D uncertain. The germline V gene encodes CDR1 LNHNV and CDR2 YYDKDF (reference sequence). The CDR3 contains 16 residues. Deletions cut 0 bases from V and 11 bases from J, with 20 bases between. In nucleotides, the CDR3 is TGTGCCACCAGCAGAGATTTGGTTACCGCGCTACAGTCCCAGCATTTT. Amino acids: CATSRDLVTALQSQHF.

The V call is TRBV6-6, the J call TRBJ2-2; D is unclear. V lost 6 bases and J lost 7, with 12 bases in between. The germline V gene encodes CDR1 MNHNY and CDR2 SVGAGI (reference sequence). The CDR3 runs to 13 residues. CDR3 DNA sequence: TGTGCCAGCAGCCTCACAGTAATCGGGGAGCTGTTTTTT. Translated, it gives CASSLTVIGELFF.

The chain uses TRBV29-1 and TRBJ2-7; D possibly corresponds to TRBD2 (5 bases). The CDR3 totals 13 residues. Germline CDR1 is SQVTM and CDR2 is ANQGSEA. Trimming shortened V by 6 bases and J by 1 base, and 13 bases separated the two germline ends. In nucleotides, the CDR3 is TGCAGCGTGAGGGCCAGCGAATCCTACGAGCAGTACTTC. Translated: CSVRASESYEQYF.

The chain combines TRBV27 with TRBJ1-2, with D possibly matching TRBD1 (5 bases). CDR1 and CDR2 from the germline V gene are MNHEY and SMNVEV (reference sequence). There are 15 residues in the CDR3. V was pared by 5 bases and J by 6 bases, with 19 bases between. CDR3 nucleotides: TGTGCCAGCAGTATTCGACGGGGCGATCGTGATGGCTACACCTTC. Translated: CASSIRRGDRDGYTF.

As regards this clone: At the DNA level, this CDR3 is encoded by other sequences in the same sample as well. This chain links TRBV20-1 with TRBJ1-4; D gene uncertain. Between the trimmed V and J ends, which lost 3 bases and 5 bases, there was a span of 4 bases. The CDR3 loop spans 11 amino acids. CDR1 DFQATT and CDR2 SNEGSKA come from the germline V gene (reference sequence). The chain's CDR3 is CSARVNEKLFF. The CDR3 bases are TGCAGTGCTAGGGTAAATGAAAAACTGTTTTTT.

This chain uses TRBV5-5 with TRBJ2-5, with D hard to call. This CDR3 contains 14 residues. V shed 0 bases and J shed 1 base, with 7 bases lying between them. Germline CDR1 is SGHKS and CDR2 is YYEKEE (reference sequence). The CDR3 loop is CASSLGAPQETQYF. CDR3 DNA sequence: TGTGCCAGCAGCTTGGGGGCTCCCCAAGAGACCCAGTACTTC.

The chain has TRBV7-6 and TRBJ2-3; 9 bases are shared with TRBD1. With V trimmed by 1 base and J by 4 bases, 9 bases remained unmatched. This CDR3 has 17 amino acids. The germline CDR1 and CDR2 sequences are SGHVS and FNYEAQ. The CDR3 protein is CASSLGLGQGTPDTQYF. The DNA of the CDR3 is TGTGCCAGCAGCTTAGGGTTGGGACAGGGAACCCCAGATACGCAGTATTTT. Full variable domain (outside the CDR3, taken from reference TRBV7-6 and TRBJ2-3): GAGVSQSPRYKVTKRGQDVALRCDPISGHVSLYWYRQALGQGPEFLTYFNYEAQQDKSGLPNDRFSAERPEGSISTLTIQRTEQRDSAMYRCASSLGLGQGTPDTQYFGPGTRLTVL.

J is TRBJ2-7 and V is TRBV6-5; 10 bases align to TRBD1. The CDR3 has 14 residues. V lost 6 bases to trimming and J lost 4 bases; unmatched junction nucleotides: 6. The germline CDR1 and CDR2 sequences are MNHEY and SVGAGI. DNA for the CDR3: TGTGCCAGCAGGATGACAGGGGGCATATACGAGCAGTACTTC. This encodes CASRMTGGIYEQYF.

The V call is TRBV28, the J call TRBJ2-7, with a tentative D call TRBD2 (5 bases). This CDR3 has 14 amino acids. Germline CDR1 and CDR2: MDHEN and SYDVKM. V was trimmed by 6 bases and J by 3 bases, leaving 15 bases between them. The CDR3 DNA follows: TGTGCCAGCAGGAGGGCCGTTGGGTACTACGAGCAGTACTTC. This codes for CASRRAVGYYEQYF.

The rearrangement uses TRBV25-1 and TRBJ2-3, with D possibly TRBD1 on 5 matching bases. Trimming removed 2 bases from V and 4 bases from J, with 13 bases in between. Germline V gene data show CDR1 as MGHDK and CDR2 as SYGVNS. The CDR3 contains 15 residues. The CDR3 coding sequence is TGTGCCAGCAGTGAAAAGGGGTTCTTTGCAGATACGCAGTATTTT. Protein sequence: CASSEKGFFADTQYF.

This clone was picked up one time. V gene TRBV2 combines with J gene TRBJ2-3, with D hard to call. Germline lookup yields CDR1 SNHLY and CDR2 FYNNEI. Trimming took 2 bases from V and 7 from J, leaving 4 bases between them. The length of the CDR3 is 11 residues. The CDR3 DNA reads TGTGCCAGCAGTGAAAAGAATACGCAGTATTTT. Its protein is CASSEKNTQYF.

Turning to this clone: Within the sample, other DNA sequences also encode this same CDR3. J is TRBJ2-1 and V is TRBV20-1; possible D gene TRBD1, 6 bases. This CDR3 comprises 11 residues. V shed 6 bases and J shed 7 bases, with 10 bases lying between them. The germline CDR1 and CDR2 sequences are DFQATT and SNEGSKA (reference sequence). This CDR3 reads CSARTVNEQFF. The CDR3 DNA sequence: TGCAGTGCCAGGACAGTAAATGAGCAGTTCTTC.

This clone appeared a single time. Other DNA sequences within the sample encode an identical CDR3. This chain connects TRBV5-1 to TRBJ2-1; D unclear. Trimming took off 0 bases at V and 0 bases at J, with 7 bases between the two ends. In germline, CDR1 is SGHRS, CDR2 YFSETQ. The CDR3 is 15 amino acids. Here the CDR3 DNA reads TGCGCCAGCAGCTTGGATCCTGTCTCCTACAATGAGCAGTTCTTC. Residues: CASSLDPVSYNEQFF.

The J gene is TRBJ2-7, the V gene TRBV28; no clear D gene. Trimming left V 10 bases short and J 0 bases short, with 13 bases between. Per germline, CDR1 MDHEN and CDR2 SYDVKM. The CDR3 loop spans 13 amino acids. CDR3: CATLRPGSYEQYF. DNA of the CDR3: TGTGCCACCCTCCGTCCGGGCTCCTACGAGCAGTACTTC.

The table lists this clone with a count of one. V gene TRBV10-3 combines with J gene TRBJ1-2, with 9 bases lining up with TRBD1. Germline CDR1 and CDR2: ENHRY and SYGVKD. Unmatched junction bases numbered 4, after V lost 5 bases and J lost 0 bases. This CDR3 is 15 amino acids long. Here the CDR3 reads CAISRDRAANYGYTF. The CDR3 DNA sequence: TGTGCCATCAGTCGGGACAGGGCCGCTAACTATGGCTACACCTTC.

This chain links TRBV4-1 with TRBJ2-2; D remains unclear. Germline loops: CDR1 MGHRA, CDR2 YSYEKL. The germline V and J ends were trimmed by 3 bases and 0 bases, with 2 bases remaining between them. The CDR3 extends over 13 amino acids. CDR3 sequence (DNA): TGCGCCAGCAGCCACGCGAACACCGGGGAGCTGTTTTTT. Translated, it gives CASSHANTGELFF.

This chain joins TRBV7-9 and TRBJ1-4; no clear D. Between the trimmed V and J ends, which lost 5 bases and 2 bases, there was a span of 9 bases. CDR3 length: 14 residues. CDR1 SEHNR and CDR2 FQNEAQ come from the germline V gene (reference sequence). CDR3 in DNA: TGTGCCAGCAGCGAGGCGGGTACTAATGAAAAACTGTTTTTT. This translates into CASSEAGTNEKLFF.

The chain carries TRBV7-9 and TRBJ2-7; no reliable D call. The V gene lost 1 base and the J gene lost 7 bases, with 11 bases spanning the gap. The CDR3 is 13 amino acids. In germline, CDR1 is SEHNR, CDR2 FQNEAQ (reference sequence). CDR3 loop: CASSLGTIREQYF. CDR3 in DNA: TGTGCCAGCAGCTTAGGGACCATAAGGGAGCAGTACTTC. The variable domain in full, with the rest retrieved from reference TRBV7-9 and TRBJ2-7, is DTGVSQNPRHKITKRGQNVTFRCDPISEHNRLYWYRQTLGQGPEFLTYFQNEAQLEKSRLLSDRFSAERPKGSFSTLEIQRTEQGDSAMYLCASSLGTIREQYFGPGTRLTVT.